The sequence of this T cell receptor (beta chain) was determined in a study of cytomegalovirus exposure and HLA in healthy donors. The study's findings and limits: The study put some 160 TCR beta chains on its list as cytomegalovirus-associated. Testing in vitro showed a few CMV-associated chains specific for CMV antigens.

The germline V gene encodes CDR1 SGDLS and CDR2 YYNGEE. The CDR3 length is 14 residues. Trimming shortened V by 0 bases and J by 6 bases, and 12 bases separated the two germline ends. TCRdb keeps only in-frame clones here, not all; method: immunoSEQ multiplex PCR. In the table there are roughly 200,000 clones, 81% of which are singletons. A remark on this clone: Its antigen is not identified.

Sequencing was done on a sample of PBMCs. This TCR came from a woman aged 25-40 years in good health and CMV-seronegative. The chain combines TRBV9 with TRBJ1-2; tentatively, D is TRBD1 (6 bases). The CDR3 loop is CASSVAQGNDGYTF. CDR3 nucleotides: TGTGCCAGCAGCGTAGCGCAGGGGAATGATGGCTACACCTTC.